A selection of T cell receptor beta chains follows, all from one sample in a study of chemoradiotherapy in HPV16-positive cancers. Using immunoSEQ multiplex PCR, the repertoire was profiled, and TCRdb retains in-frame clones only, with some absent. The repertoire consists of about 32,000 clones, with about 87% occurring once and the leading ten covering approximately 4.6%. The input for sequencing was blood, taken from a patient who underwent chemoradiotherapy. The receptor source for this set is a human donor with HPV-associated anogenital cancer. CDR3s include the opening cysteine and the closing phenylalanine or tryptophan. The order of the fields is J gene, V gene, CDR3 protein.

TRBJ1-1,TRBV7-9,CASSLPATTFTEAFF
TRBJ1-1,TRBV7-9,CASSPQRGLNTEAFF
TRBJ1-4,TRBV4-1,CASSQDRRKQLDEKLFF
TRBJ2-3,TRBV6-6,CASSALSGLTDTQYF
TRBJ2-3,TRBV18,CASSAASDTQYF
TRBJ2-1,TRBV7-9,CASSLSGMVNEQFF
TRBJ2-4,TRBV19,CASSMAGLENIQYF
TRBJ2-7,TRBV27,CASSSSGLLYEQYF
TRBJ1-3,TRBV5-4,CASSLGGRSGNTIYF
TRBJ1-1,TRBV27,CASSLYRVTEAFF
TRBJ2-1,TRBV6-5,CASRKEQGSYNEQFF
TRBJ1-2,TRBV30,CAWSVSGYGYTF
TRBJ2-5,TRBV30,CAWSQIAEETQYF
TRBJ2-3,TRBV7-2,CASSSSAGVQDTQYF
TRBJ1-1,TRBV5-1,CASSSGQPNTEAFF
TRBJ1-5,TRBV2,CASSVTGISNQPQHF
TRBJ1-2,TRBV19,CATGGGLGNYGYTF
TRBJ1-4,TRBV29-1,CSVLDREREKLFF
TRBJ1-2,TRBV6-1,CASSEGEGAGYTF
TRBJ2-1,TRBV5-1,CASSFGGTNEQFF
TRBJ1-3,TRBV5-1,CASSLAGRGSGNTIYF
TRBJ1-2,TRBV29-1,CSVAGTGGKGYTF
TRBJ2-7,TRBV14,CASSRKTSGGAHEQYF
TRBJ1-4,TRBV6-1,CATEGFDEKLFF